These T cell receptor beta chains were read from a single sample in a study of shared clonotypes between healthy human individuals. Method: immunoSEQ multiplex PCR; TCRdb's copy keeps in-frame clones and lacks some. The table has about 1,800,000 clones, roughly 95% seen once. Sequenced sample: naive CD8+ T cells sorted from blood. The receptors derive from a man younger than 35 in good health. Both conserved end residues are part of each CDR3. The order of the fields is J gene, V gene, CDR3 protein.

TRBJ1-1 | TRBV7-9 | CASSQSDRRAFF
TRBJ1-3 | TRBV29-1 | CSVVGGREVSGNTIYF
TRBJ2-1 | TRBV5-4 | CASSPARGQAIYEQFF
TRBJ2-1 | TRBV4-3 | CASSQEGIAGASYNEQFF
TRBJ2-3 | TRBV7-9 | CASSWGLDSDTQYF
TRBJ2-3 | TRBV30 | CASTKFWGNGPADTQYF
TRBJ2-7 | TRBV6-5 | CASSYSGAYEQYF
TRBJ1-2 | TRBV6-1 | CASSEGTSQGYGYTF
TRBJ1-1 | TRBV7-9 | CASSLPGQGITTEAFF
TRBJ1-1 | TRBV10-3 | CAISESVGGPTEAFF
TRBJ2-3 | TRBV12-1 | CASSNASTDTQYF
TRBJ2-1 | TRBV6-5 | CASSSDKQGYNEQFF
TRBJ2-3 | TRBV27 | CASSLLSGADTQYF
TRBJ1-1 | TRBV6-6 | CATNMEGNTEAFF
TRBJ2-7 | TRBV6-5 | CASSYSAQGYEQYF
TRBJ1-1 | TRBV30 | CAFDHRGQVDTEAFF
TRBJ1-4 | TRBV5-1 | CASSYNRQGRGDEKLFF
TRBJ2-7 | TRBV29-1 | CSVDGGRTSYEQYF
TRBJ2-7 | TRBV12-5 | CASDRMESSYEQYF
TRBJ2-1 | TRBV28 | CASAPAGTEYNEQFF
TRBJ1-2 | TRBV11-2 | CASSLEGAGYGYTF
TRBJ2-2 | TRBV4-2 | CASSTTGTGELFF
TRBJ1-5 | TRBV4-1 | CASSLGAGQPQHF